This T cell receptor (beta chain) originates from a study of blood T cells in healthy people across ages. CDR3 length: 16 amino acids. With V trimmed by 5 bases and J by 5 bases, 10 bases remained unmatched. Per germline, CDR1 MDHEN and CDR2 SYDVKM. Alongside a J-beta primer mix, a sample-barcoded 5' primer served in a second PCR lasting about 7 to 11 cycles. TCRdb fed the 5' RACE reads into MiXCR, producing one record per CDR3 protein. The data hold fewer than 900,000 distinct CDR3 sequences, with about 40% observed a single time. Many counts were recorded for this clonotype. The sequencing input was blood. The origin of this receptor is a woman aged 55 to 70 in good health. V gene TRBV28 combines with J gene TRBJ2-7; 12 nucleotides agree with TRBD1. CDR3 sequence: CASSPSKGQGANEQYF. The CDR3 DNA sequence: TGTGCCAGCAGTCCAAGTAAGGGACAGGGGGCGAACGAGCAGTACTTC. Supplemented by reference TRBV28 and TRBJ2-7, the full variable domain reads DVKVTQSSRYLVKRTGEKVFLECVQDMDHENMFWYRQDPGLGLRLIYFSYDVKMKEKGDIPEGYSVSREKKERFSLILESASTNQTSMYLCASSPSKGQGANEQYFGPGTRLTVT.